Following are 27 T cell receptor beta chains from one sample sequenced in a study of blood T cell repertoires in COVID-19. Only in-frame clones appear in the TCRdb table, and some are missing; sequencing was by immunoSEQ multiplex PCR. Found here are 60,000 to 70,000 clones, roughly 84% of them singletons; the top ten hold around 9.5%. The material sequenced was peripheral blood. Receptor source: a man in his forties or fifties with active COVID-19.

CDR3: CASSPGTDPNTGELFF. CDR3 bases: TGTGCCAGCAGCCCCGGGACAGACCCTAACACCGGGGAGCTGTTTTTT. The chain uses TRBV3-1 (or the pseudogene TRBV3-2) and TRBJ2-2, with 7 bases that match TRBD1. This CDR3 has 16 residues. Germline V gene sequence: CDR1 LGHDT, CDR2 YNNKEL (reference sequence). V dropped 4 bases and J dropped 2; count of bases not matched to a gene: 7.

The chain couples TRBV10-3 to TRBJ2-3; 11 positions match TRBD2. With 3 bases clipped from V and 3 bases from J, the junction kept 8 bases outside the gene matches. The CDR3 loop spans 17 amino acids. CDR1 and CDR2 (germline): ENHRY, SYGVKD. The CDR3 nucleotides are TGTGCCATCAGTGACGTACTAGCGGGAGATGGAACAGATACGCAGTATTTT. Amino acids: CAISDVLAGDGTDTQYF.

The genes are TRBV4-2 and TRBJ1-1; D gene ambiguous. CDR1 LGHNA and CDR2 YNFKEQ come from the germline V gene. This CDR3 has 13 amino acids. Trimming took off 0 bases at V and 3 bases at J, with 5 bases between the two ends. CDR3 protein: CASSQEFDTEAFF. The CDR3 DNA follows: TGTGCCAGCAGCCAAGAATTCGACACTGAAGCTTTCTTT.

The V and J genes are TRBV7-2 and TRBJ1-2, with D unresolved. CDR1 and CDR2 from the germline V gene are SGHTA and FQGNSA. The CDR3 is 15 amino acids. V lost 3 bases and J lost 0, with 11 bases in between. Here the CDR3 reads CASSLRFPANYGYTF. The CDR3, as DNA: TGTGCCAGCAGCTTGAGGTTCCCCGCTAACTATGGCTACACCTTC.

The sample holds one count of this clone. The genes are TRBV2 and TRBJ1-1; possible D gene TRBD1, 5 bases. Germline V lookup: CDR1 SNHLY, CDR2 FYNNEI. V was trimmed by 2 bases and J by 4 bases, leaving 17 bases between them. The CDR3 is made up of 16 amino acids. The CDR3 sequence is CASSEWRGGLGTEAFF. CDR3 nucleotide sequence: TGTGCCAGCAGTGAATGGAGGGGTGGTCTAGGCACTGAAGCTTTCTTT.

The rearrangement links TRBV4-2 to TRBJ1-4, with a possible D match to TRBD1 (5 bases). CDR3 size: 15 residues. Germline values: CDR1 LGHNA, CDR2 YNFKEQ. Between the trimmed V and J ends, which lost 0 bases and 0 bases, there was a span of 5 bases. The CDR3 DNA reads TGTGCCAGCAGCCAAGAAGGGGCAACTAATGAAAAACTGTTTTTT. This sequence encodes CASSQEGATNEKLFF.

V usage is TRBV9 and J usage is TRBJ1-3; a weak D match, TRBD1 (5 bases). There are 15 residues in the CDR3. V lost 4 bases, J lost 4 bases, and 15 bases lay in between. CDR1 is SGDLS, CDR2 YYNGEE, per germline. In DNA, the CDR3 is TGTGCCAGCAGCCCCTTTGGGCAGGGCGGAAACACCATATATTTT. Its protein is CASSPFGQGGNTIYF.

CDR3 sequence: CASSHFRGLKETQYF. In DNA, the CDR3 is TGTGCCAGCAGCCACTTCAGGGGGCTTAAAGAGACCCAGTACTTC. This chain connects TRBV14 to TRBJ2-5; 8 bases line up with TRBD1. V shed 3 bases and J 3 bases; nucleotides not matched to a gene: 6. Germline V gene sequence: CDR1 SGHDN, CDR2 FVKESK. There are 15 residues in the CDR3. Together with reference TRBV14 and TRBJ2-5, the CDR3 gives the full variable domain: EAGVTQFPSHSVIEKGQTVTLRCDPISGHDNLYWYRRVMGKEIKFLLHFVKESKQDESGMPNNRFLAERTGGTYSTLKVQPAELEDSGVYFCASSHFRGLKETQYFGPGTRLLVL.

This sequence joins TRBV7-2 and TRBJ2-5; a weak D match, TRBD2 (5 bases). Germline V gene sequence: CDR1 SGHTA, CDR2 FQGNSA. V lost 2 bases and J lost 2, with 9 bases in between. CDR3 length: 14 amino acids. The CDR3 region has the DNA TGTGCCAGCAGCTTAATTAGAGGGCAAGAGACCCAGTACTTC. Translation: CASSLIRGQETQYF.

The chain carries TRBV18 and TRBJ2-7; 8 bases are a match to TRBD1. CDR1 and CDR2 from the germline V gene are KGHSH and LQKENI. Trimming cost V 7 bases and J 5 bases; bases outside gene matches: 7. This CDR3 has 13 amino acids. CDR3 region: CASFSGGANEQYF. The CDR3 DNA reads as TGTGCCAGCTTTTCAGGGGGCGCGAACGAGCAGTACTTC.

V is TRBV5-5 and J is TRBJ2-1; TRBD1 matches at 7 bases. Germline V gene data show CDR1 as SGHKS and CDR2 as YYEKEE (reference sequence). Unmatched junction bases numbered 12, after V lost 1 base and J lost 8 bases. The CDR3 has 16 residues. The CDR3 region is CASSLRSSRGLDEQFF. CDR3 nucleotide sequence: TGTGCCAGCAGCTTGCGGTCCAGCAGGGGGTTGGATGAGCAGTTCTTC.

V and J are TRBV9 and TRBJ2-1; TRBD2 agrees at 11 bases. Germline V gene lookup returns CDR1 SGDLS and CDR2 YYNGEE. V dropped 4 bases and J dropped 3; count of bases not matched to a gene: 3. This CDR3 region has 15 residues. CDR3 amino acids: CASSPGTSGYNEQFF. In nucleotides, the CDR3 is TGTGCCAGCAGCCCCGGGACTAGCGGCTACAATGAGCAGTTCTTC.

This chain links TRBV3-1 (or the pseudogene TRBV3-2) with TRBJ1-6; TRBD1 agrees at 10 bases. The CDR3 runs 16 residues. The J segment lost 5 bases and the V segment lost 8 bases, leaving 9 bases of the junction unmatched. The V gene's germline CDR1 is LGHDT and CDR2 YNNKEL (reference sequence). The CDR3 DNA follows: TGTGCCAGCTCCCCAGGGGGGACAGGGGATAATTCACCCCTCCACTTT. Encoded protein: CASSPGGTGDNSPLHF.

V and J are TRBV28 and TRBJ1-4; D gene unclear. Trimming removed 2 bases from V and 0 bases from J, with 10 bases in between. The CDR3 covers 16 residues. CDR1 MDHEN and CDR2 SYDVKM come from the germline V gene. This CDR3 reads CASSLVGHSTNEKLFF. The CDR3 nucleotides read TGTGCCAGCAGTTTAGTTGGCCATTCAACTAATGAAAAACTGTTTTTT. Supplemented by reference TRBV28 and TRBJ1-4, the full variable domain reads DVKVTQSSRYLVKRTGEKVFLECVQDMDHENMFWYRQDPGLGLRLIYFSYDVKMKEKGDIPEGYSVSREKKERFSLILESASTNQTSMYLCASSLVGHSTNEKLFFGSGTQLSVL.

This chain joins TRBV5-4 and TRBJ1-2, with D maybe TRBD1 (5 bases). CDR1 SGHNT and CDR2 YYREEE come from the germline V gene (reference sequence). The CDR3 runs to 14 residues. Trimming left V 3 bases short and J 3 bases short, with 12 bases between. CDR3 sequence reads: CASSSLRVDYGYTF. DNA for the CDR3: TGTGCCAGCAGCTCCCTCAGGGTTGACTATGGCTACACCTTC.

V gene TRBV12-5 combines with J gene TRBJ1-6; 7 bases match TRBD1. In germline, CDR1 is LGHNT, CDR2 FRNRAP. The CDR3 consists of 14 residues. V lost 4 bases and J lost 7; bases outside the gene matches: 4. CDR3: CASGWDRPNSPLHF. DNA of the CDR3: TGTGCTAGTGGTTGGGACAGACCCAATTCACCCCTCCACTTT. Complete variable domain (other parts from reference TRBV12-5 and TRBJ1-6): DARVTQTPRHKVTEMGQEVTMRCQPILGHNTVFWYRQTMMQGLELLAYFRNRAPLDDSGMPKDRFSAEMPDATLATLKIQPSEPRDSAVYFCASGWDRPNSPLHFGNGTRLTVT.

The CDR3, as DNA: TGTGCCAGCAGCTCCAGTAGACAAAATTCACCCCTCCACTTT. This sequence encodes CASSSSRQNSPLHF. The V and J genes are TRBV7-9 and TRBJ1-6; D gene unclear. CDR1 and CDR2 (germline): SEHNR, FQNEAQ (reference sequence). CDR3 length: 14 residues. The V end lost 4 bases, the J end lost 7 bases, and 11 bases lay between the germline ends.

The rearrangement uses TRBV2 and TRBJ2-3; possibly TRBD1 for D (5 bases). V dropped 6 bases and J dropped 7 bases, with 20 bases sitting between them. Germline CDR1 reads SNHLY; CDR2 reads FYNNEI. The CDR3 runs to 15 residues. The CDR3 loop is CASSHDALGANTQYF. The CDR3 DNA sequence: TGTGCCAGCAGCCACGACGCCCTTGGGGCTAATACGCAGTATTTT.

The chain uses TRBV29-1 and TRBJ2-3, with D perhaps TRBD2 (6 bases). Trimming cost V 4 bases and J 3 bases, with 11 bases left between them. The germline V gene has CDR1 SQVTM and CDR2 ANQGSEA. The CDR3 totals 13 residues. For the CDR3, the DNA is TGCAGCGTTGCGGGGAGGTTTACAGATACGCAGTATTTT. It codes for CSVAGRFTDTQYF.

The J gene is TRBJ2-1, the V gene TRBV2; tentative D call: TRBD1 (6 bases). V gave up 9 bases and J gave up 9 bases, with 21 bases separating them. The V gene's germline CDR1 is SNHLY and CDR2 FYNNEI. The CDR3 is made up of 14 amino acids. The CDR3 region is CAREKGETVGEQFF. DNA for the CDR3: TGTGCCAGGGAAAAGGGGGAGACTGTGGGTGAGCAGTTCTTC.

The chain uses TRBV3-1 (or the pseudogene TRBV3-2) and TRBJ2-3; D remains ambiguous. V shed 2 bases and J shed 4 bases, with 7 bases lying between them. The CDR3 sequence is 13 residues long. Looked up from germline, CDR1 is LGHDT and CDR2 is YNNKEL (reference sequence). CDR3 residues: CASSQFLSDTQYF. The CDR3 DNA is TGTGCCAGCAGCCAATTCCTGTCAGATACGCAGTATTTT.

V usage is TRBV29-1 and J usage is TRBJ2-2, with D possibly TRBD1 on 5 matching bases. The CDR3 is 16 residues long. Between the trimmed V and J ends, which lost 4 bases and 0 bases, there was a span of 15 bases. Germline values: CDR1 SQVTM, CDR2 ANQGSEA. The CDR3 protein is CSVASRRGSNTGELFF. CDR3 coding DNA: TGCAGCGTTGCGAGTAGAAGGGGCTCGAACACCGGGGAGCTGTTTTTT.

The chain carries TRBV7-2 and TRBJ1-5, with 9 bases fitting TRBD1. This CDR3 contains 16 residues. With 0 bases clipped from V and 1 base from J, the junction kept 1 base outside the gene matches. Germline CDR1 and CDR2: SGHTA and FQGNSA. This CDR3 reads CASSLAGQGSNQPQHF. The CDR3 DNA reads as TGTGCCAGCAGCTTAGCTGGACAGGGGAGCAATCAGCCCCAGCATTTT.

This rearrangement joins TRBV5-1 to TRBJ2-5, with D possibly matching TRBD1 (6 bases). CDR1 is SGHRS and CDR2 is YFSETQ in the germline V gene. The CDR3 runs to 14 residues. V lost 2 bases, J lost 9 bases, and 17 bases lay in between. The CDR3 loop reads CASSLDDRFGAQYF. CDR3 DNA sequence: TGCGCCAGCAGCTTAGACGACAGGTTTGGGGCCCAGTACTTC.

This sequence joins TRBV4-1 and TRBJ2-6; no clear D. With 0 bases removed from V and 4 bases from J, the gap between germline ends came to 7 bases. This CDR3 has 15 amino acids. The V gene's germline CDR1 is MGHRA and CDR2 YSYEKL. The CDR3 DNA sequence: TGCGCCAGCAGCCAAGAACCTATCGGGGCCAACGTCCTGACTTTC. Protein product: CASSQEPIGANVLTF.

This clone was seen only a few times. The gene calls are TRBV5-4 and TRBJ2-3, with 11 nucleotides matching TRBD2. The CDR3 consists of 18 residues. V was pared by 0 bases and J by 0 bases, with 6 bases of the junction left unmatched. The germline V gene encodes CDR1 SGHNT and CDR2 YYREEE (reference sequence). Here the CDR3 reads CASSLGASGRSSTDTQYF. The CDR3 DNA sequence: TGTGCCAGCAGCTTGGGGGCTAGCGGGAGGTCCAGCACAGATACGCAGTATTTT.

The chain carries TRBV21-1 and TRBJ2-5; the table names TRBD1, a call not compared with the DNA. TRBV21-1 is marked as a pseudogene. The CDR3 spans 16 residues. Here the CDR3 reads CASSALGTGGLETQYF. CDR3 sequence (DNA): TGTGCCAGCAGCGCTCTGGGGACAGGGGGTTTGGAGACCCAGTACTTC.